The 10 T cell receptor beta chains given below trace back to one sample, sequenced in a study of T cells in Graves' hyperthyroidism and ophthalmopathy (dated by TCRdb to between 2017 and 2020). Libraries were made using multiplex PCR. The sequencer listed for this sample is Illumina HiSeq 2000. TCR beta CDR3 regions were amplified from RNA transcripts. A first-round RT-PCR of the TCR CDR3 used the HTBI primer set with the Qiagen OneStep RT-PCR kit. TCRdb reanalyzed the raw reads on its own, using fastp at Q25 for trimming and MiXCR for clone calling, and kept in-frame beta chains. Records with the same CDR3 protein are collapsed into one entry carrying the most frequent genes and DNA. For this sample there are more than 550,000 distinct CDR3 sequences; about 19% appear just once. About a sixth of the sample lies in the top ten. The sample taken for sequencing was blood. The source of these receptors is a woman between 45 and 65 years old with Graves' hyperthyroidism that later progressed to Graves' ophthalmopathy.

This clonotype was seen ten or more times. The rearrangement uses TRBV30 and TRBJ1-2; 8 positions agree with TRBD1. Trimming cost V 1 base and J 8 bases; bases outside gene matches: 6. There are 13 residues in the CDR3. The V gene's germline CDR1 is GTSNPN and CDR2 SVGIG (reference sequence). DNA of the CDR3: TGTGCCTGGAGTGCCGGGACAGGATCAGGCTACACCTTC. This codes for CAWSAGTGSGYTF.

The table lists this clonotype with many counts. The V gene is TRBV20-1, the J gene TRBJ2-1, with TRBD1 matching 9 bases. The CDR3 has 17 amino acids. V shed 3 bases, J shed 0 bases, and the junction held 9 bases outside the gene matches. CDR1 DFQATT and CDR2 SNEGSKA come from the germline V gene (reference sequence). The CDR3 nucleotides read TGCAGTGCTAGCCGACAGGGGGGTCCGAGCTCCTACAATGAGCAGTTCTTC. It specifies CSASRQGGPSSYNEQFF.

Many counts were recorded for this clonotype. This chain joins TRBV3-1 and TRBJ2-2; 7 nucleotides agree with TRBD2. Germline V lookup: CDR1 LGHDT, CDR2 YNNKEL (reference sequence). The CDR3 runs to 17 residues. The ends lost 2 bases at V and 1 base at J; junction bases unmatched: 7. Here the CDR3 reads CASSQLREGWNTGELFF. DNA for the CDR3: TGTGCCAGCAGCCAACTTAGGGAGGGGTGGAACACCGGGGAGCTGTTTTTT.

This clonotype was picked up many times. V gene TRBV18 combines with J gene TRBJ1-2; D unresolved. The CDR3 runs 15 residues. V was shortened by 1 base and J by 7 bases, with 16 bases between the two germline ends. Germline-derived CDR1 and CDR2 are KGHSH and LQKENI. The CDR3 loop is CASSPRQVRASGYTF. The CDR3 DNA is TGTGCCAGCTCACCACGCCAGGTCAGAGCTTCTGGCTACACCTTC.

This clonotype has ten or more counts. The chain recombines TRBV2 with TRBJ2-4, with 11 nucleotides matching TRBD2. Germline CDR1 and CDR2: SNHLY and FYNNEI. This CDR3 region has 17 residues. Trimming removed 8 bases from V and 4 bases from J; junction bases left unmatched: 13. DNA of the CDR3: TGTGCCAGCGGAGATCCGGGACTAGCGGACTATAAAAACATTCAGTACTTC. Translation: CASGDPGLADYKNIQYF.

This clonotype occurred many times. The chain recombines TRBV6-2 or TRBV6-3 with TRBJ2-7; 11 bases agree with TRBD2. The CDR3 covers 16 residues. Germline CDR1 is MNHEY and CDR2 is SVGEGT. V dropped 6 bases and J dropped 5; count of bases not matched to a gene: 12. CDR3 sequence: CASSTRQTSGEHEQYF. The CDR3 DNA reads TGTGCCAGCAGCACCCGCCAGACTAGCGGGGAACACGAGCAGTACTTC.

This clonotype was counted many times. The rearrangement links TRBV5-1 to TRBJ1-1; D gene ambiguous. CDR3 size: 14 residues. Per germline, CDR1 SGHRS and CDR2 YFSETQ. Trimming took 0 bases from V and 1 from J, leaving 7 bases between them. Here the CDR3 reads CASSLAVGNTEAFF. The CDR3 DNA reads as TGCGCCAGCAGCTTGGCCGTCGGGAACACTGAAGCTTTCTTT.

This clonotype was counted ten times or more. V and J are TRBV20-1 and TRBJ2-3, with D unclear. CDR1 is DFQATT and CDR2 is SNEGSKA in the germline V gene (reference sequence). This CDR3 is 15 amino acids long. V gave up 5 bases and J gave up 0 bases, with 15 bases separating them. The CDR3, as DNA: TGCAGTGCTCTACCCGGCAGCCTGAGCACAGATACGCAGTATTTT. Protein product: CSALPGSLSTDTQYF.

The chain carries TRBV18 and TRBJ1-1; no clear D gene. CDR1 is KGHSH and CDR2 is LQKENI in the germline V gene. The V end lost 1 base, the J end lost 1 base, and 7 bases lay between the germline ends. The CDR3 is 14 residues long. The CDR3 bases are TGTGCCAGCTCACCACTAGAGGGGAACACTGAAGCTTTCTTT. It is translated as CASSPLEGNTEAFF.

The genes are TRBV6-1 and TRBJ1-5; tentative D call: TRBD1 (5 bases). The V gene lost 4 bases and the J gene lost 4 bases, with 17 bases spanning the gap. The CDR3 covers 16 residues. The germline V gene has CDR1 MNHNS and CDR2 SASEGT. The CDR3 spells CASSVWRTMSNQPQHF. In DNA, the CDR3 is TGTGCCAGCAGTGTCTGGCGGACAATGTCTAATCAGCCCCAGCATTTT.